The 8 T cell receptor beta chains below were found in one sample sequenced in a study of brain T cells in children with intractable seizures. Libraries were prepared by immunoSEQ multiplex PCR; TCRdb keeps only in-frame clonotypes and omits some of them. The repertoire includes hundreds of thousands of clones, 93% of them detected once, and around 6% sits in the top ten. This sample's time point: blood from clinic visit 5 months post-surgery; TSC patient then seizure free. Sequencing used peripheral blood, obtained around 5 months after surgery. These receptors were collected from a boy under two years old with tuberous sclerosis and intractable seizures.

This chain uses TRBV28 with TRBJ2-5, with TRBD2 identical over 10 bases. The J call may be incorrect, as the DNA end agrees better with TRBJ2-7. The CDR3 runs to 14 residues. Germline V gene sequence: CDR1 MDHEN, CDR2 SYDVKM. The CDR3 loop reads CASSYFSGGYEQYF. CDR3 DNA: TGTGCCAGCAGCTATTTTAGCGGGGGGTACGAGCAGTACTTC.

V usage is TRBV7-2 and J usage is TRBJ1-4, with D uncertain. Germline V gene sequence: CDR1 SGHTA, CDR2 FQGNSA. Trimming cost V 1 base and J 8 bases, with 8 bases left between them. The CDR3 has 13 residues. The chain's CDR3 is CASSLVAREKLFF. In DNA form, the CDR3 reads TGTGCCAGCAGCTTAGTCGCCAGGGAAAAACTGTTTTTT.

The V and J genes are TRBV12-5 and TRBJ2-1, with TRBD2 matching 8 bases. The trim removed 8 bases at V and 3 bases at J, leaving 3 bases unmatched. This CDR3 is built from 13 residues. Germline assignment: CDR1 LGHNT and CDR2 FRNRAP. CDR3 region: CASFLAGYNEQFF. The CDR3 nucleotides read TGTGCTAGTTTCCTAGCGGGCTACAATGAGCAGTTCTTC.

The V gene is TRBV4-1, the J gene TRBJ2-7; 12 nucleotides align to TRBD2. V lost 0 bases and J lost 0; bases outside the gene matches: 9. This CDR3 is built from 19 residues. Germline values: CDR1 MGHRA, CDR2 YSYEKL. The CDR3 is CASSQDLASGRADSYEQYF. In DNA form, the CDR3 reads TGCGCCAGCAGCCAAGATCTCGCTAGCGGGAGGGCCGACTCCTACGAGCAGTACTTC.

This clone was counted only a few times. This chain links TRBV4-2 with TRBJ1-1, with D unresolved. Between the trimmed V and J ends, which lost 3 bases and 1 base, there was a span of 12 bases. This CDR3 has 15 residues. Germline-derived CDR1 and CDR2 are LGHNA and YNFKEQ. CDR3 in amino acids: CASSQVTPKNTEAFF. The CDR3 DNA follows: TGTGCCAGCAGCCAGGTAACACCAAAGAACACTGAAGCTTTCTTT.

The chain employs TRBV5-6 and TRBJ1-2, with TRBD1 identical over 7 bases. Looked up from germline, CDR1 is SGHDT and CDR2 is YYEEEE. Trimming cost V 4 bases and J 5 bases; bases outside gene matches: 14. The CDR3 is 16 residues long. The CDR3: CASSPAFRGVMYGYTF. The DNA for the CDR3 is TGTGCCAGCAGCCCAGCCTTCAGGGGGGTGATGTATGGCTACACCTTC.

V gene TRBV30 combines with J gene TRBJ1-3, with D possibly TRBD1 on 5 matching bases. V lost 1 base and J 7 bases, leaving 8 bases between the germline ends. CDR1 is GTSNPN and CDR2 is SVGIG in the germline V gene (reference sequence). The CDR3 sequence is 12 residues long. The DNA of the CDR3 is TGTGCCTGGAGTGGAGGGGCCAACACCATATATTTT. Its translation is CAWSGGANTIYF.

The J gene is TRBJ2-5, the V gene TRBV5-1; D tentatively fits TRBD1 or TRBD2 (5 bases each). V dropped 4 bases and J dropped 5 bases, with 12 bases sitting between them. Germline loops: CDR1 SGHRS, CDR2 YFSETQ. The CDR3 covers 13 residues. The CDR3 region is CASSKGSRETQYF. As DNA, the CDR3 is TGCGCCAGCAGCAAGGGGAGTCGGGAGACCCAGTACTTC.